A single sample gave rise to the 18 T cell receptor beta chains below, sequenced in a study of blood T cell repertoires in COVID-19. The method was immunoSEQ multiplex PCR; TCRdb's version includes in-frame clones alone and lacks a portion of them. The data hold approximately 400,000 clones, with around 87% observed a single time. Sequenced sample: PBMCs or T cells enriched from blood (not recorded which). The receptors derive from a young man who had recovered from COVID-19.

CDR3 region: CATSTLRTGQRETQYF. For the CDR3, the DNA is TGTGCCACCAGCACCCTGAGGACAGGGCAGAGAGAGACCCAGTACTTC. The rearrangement joins TRBV15 to TRBJ2-5; 8 nucleotides match TRBD1. The J segment lost 4 bases and the V segment lost 4 bases, leaving 11 bases of the junction unmatched. The germline V gene has CDR1 LNHNV and CDR2 YYDKDF (reference sequence). The CDR3 covers 16 residues.

The V call is TRBV5-5, the J call TRBJ1-2; 8 nucleotides match TRBD1. The CDR3 has 14 amino acids. The germline V gene has CDR1 SGHKS and CDR2 YYEKEE (reference sequence). J was trimmed by 7 bases and V by 0 bases; bases with no gene match: 5. CDR3: CASSLGQGAPGYTF. The CDR3 nucleotides read TGTGCCAGCAGCTTGGGCCAGGGGGCTCCTGGCTACACCTTC.

The chain recombines TRBV3-1 (or the pseudogene TRBV3-2) with TRBJ1-2; D call uncertain. Trimming shortened V by 5 bases and J by 6 bases, and 13 bases separated the two germline ends. Germline CDR1 and CDR2: LGHDT and YNNKEL (reference sequence). CDR3 length: 13 residues. CDR3 bases: TGTGCCAGCAGCGTGTCGGAGGGAGATGGCTACACCTTC. Its translation is CASSVSEGDGYTF.

The chain has TRBV9 and TRBJ1-2, with no clear D. CDR3 length equals 12 residues. Germline CDR1 is SGDLS and CDR2 is YYNGEE. V lost 3 bases and J lost 5, with 8 bases in between. The DNA of the CDR3 is TGTGCCAGCAGCGGCGAGGTTTATGGCTACACCTTC. This gives the protein CASSGEVYGYTF.

V usage is TRBV6-5 and J usage is TRBJ1-2, with 8 bases aligning to TRBD1. Trimming took 0 bases from V and 7 from J; bases not matched to a gene: 7. The CDR3 contains 15 residues. Germline loops: CDR1 MNHEY, CDR2 SVGAGI. The CDR3 reads CASSYSISGGFGYTF. Here the CDR3 DNA reads TGTGCCAGCAGTTACTCGATTTCAGGGGGCTTTGGCTACACCTTC.

The chain recombines TRBV12-3 or TRBV12-4 with TRBJ2-7, with D tentatively TRBD1 (5 bases). The CDR3 has 13 residues. Between the trimmed V and J ends, which lost 3 bases and 3 bases, there was a span of 9 bases. This CDR3 reads CASSLGQDYEQYF. CDR3 bases: TGTGCCAGCAGTTTGGGGCAAGACTACGAGCAGTACTTC.

For this clone: Different DNA sequences within this sample yield the same CDR3. V and J are TRBV7-2 and TRBJ2-1; 8 bases are a match to TRBD1. The CDR3 runs to 15 residues. V dropped 3 bases and J dropped 1; count of bases not matched to a gene: 2. Germline assignment: CDR1 SGHTA and CDR2 FQGNSA. Here the CDR3 reads CASSFDRGSYNEQFF. The CDR3 nucleotides read TGTGCCAGCAGCTTCGACAGGGGATCCTACAATGAGCAGTTCTTC. The whole variable domain, remainder taken from reference TRBV7-2 and TRBJ2-1, is GAGVSQSPSNKVTEKGKDVELRCDPISGHTALYWYRQSLGQGLEFLIYFQGNSAPDKSGLPSDRFSAERTGGSVSTLTIQRTQQEDSAVYLCASSFDRGSYNEQFFGPGTRLTVL.

The CDR3 DNA follows: TGTGCCAGCTCCGGACAGGGAGGAACACCCCTCCACTTT. It encodes CASSGQGGTPLHF. This chain uses TRBV18 with TRBJ1-6; 8 nucleotides match TRBD1. This CDR3 spans 13 amino acids. J gave up 11 bases and V 6 bases, and 6 bases lay outside the gene matches. Germline V gene lookup returns CDR1 KGHSH and CDR2 LQKENI.

The chain employs TRBV11-2 and TRBJ2-1; 13 bases line up with TRBD2. CDR1 is SGHAT, CDR2 FQNNGV, per germline. V lost 5 bases and J lost 7; bases outside the gene matches: 5. The CDR3 contains 15 residues. The CDR3 DNA reads as TGTGCCAGCAGCCTACTAGCGGGGGGGAAAAATGAGCAGTTCTTC. This sequence encodes CASSLLAGGKNEQFF.

This rearrangement joins TRBV4-3 to TRBJ1-4, with 8 bases aligning to TRBD1. The junction had 8 bases not matched to a gene; V was cut back by 5 bases and J by 6 bases. The germline V gene encodes CDR1 LGHNA and CDR2 YSLEER. The CDR3 sequence is 15 residues long. The CDR3 loop is CASSGGSGGYEKLFF. As DNA, the CDR3 is TGCGCCAGCAGCGGAGGGTCAGGGGGCTATGAAAAACTGTTTTTT.

The chain joins TRBV11-2 to TRBJ2-2; a weak D match, TRBD2 (6 bases). CDR1 is SGHAT, CDR2 FQNNGV, per germline. The length of the CDR3 is 15 residues. V was clipped by 1 base and J by 1 base, with 7 bases between them. CDR3: CASSLVGGNTGELFF. The CDR3, as DNA: TGTGCCAGCAGCTTAGTGGGGGGGAACACCGGGGAGCTGTTTTTT.

This chain uses TRBV5-5 with TRBJ1-2, with 7 bases fitting TRBD1. With V trimmed by 4 bases and J by 4 bases, 4 bases remained unmatched. The V gene's germline CDR1 is SGHKS and CDR2 YYEKEE (reference sequence). The CDR3 has 13 amino acids. The CDR3 loop reads CASSATGLYGYTF. For the CDR3, the DNA is TGTGCCAGCAGCGCGACAGGGCTCTATGGCTACACCTTC.

The CDR3: CASSSRKSHSPYNEQFF. CDR3 bases: TGCGCCAGCAGCTCCCGAAAAAGTCACAGCCCCTACAATGAGCAGTTCTTC. The chain has TRBV4-1 and TRBJ2-1; D not resolved. This CDR3 spans 17 amino acids. Deletions cut 5 bases from V and 2 bases from J, with 19 bases between. Germline V gene lookup returns CDR1 MGHRA and CDR2 YSYEKL.

The chain employs TRBV13 and TRBJ2-7, with 8 nucleotides matching TRBD1. The J segment lost 5 bases and the V segment lost 1 base, leaving 13 bases of the junction unmatched. The germline CDR1 and CDR2 sequences are PRHDT and FYEKMQ (reference sequence). This CDR3 has 17 amino acids. Written as DNA, the CDR3 is TGTGCCAGCAGCTTAGAGGCAGCGGCAGGGGGCATCCACGAGCAGTACTTC. As protein: CASSLEAAAGGIHEQYF.

The V and J genes are TRBV30 and TRBJ2-5; 10 nucleotides agree with TRBD1. CDR1 and CDR2 from the germline V gene are GTSNPN and SVGIG (reference sequence). The V and J ends lost 3 bases and 3 bases, in that order; junction bases with no gene match: 13. CDR3 size: 17 residues. CDR3 in amino acids: CAWRRRRDRGREETQYF. Written as DNA, the CDR3 is TGTGCCTGGAGGCGACGCCGGGACAGGGGCCGGGAAGAGACCCAGTACTTC.

This sequence joins TRBV6-4 and TRBJ2-6; D is unresolved. Trimming took 2 bases from V and 3 from J, leaving 5 bases between them. CDR1 and CDR2 from the germline V gene are MRHNA and SNTAGT. The length of the CDR3 is 14 residues. The CDR3: CASSDTVGANVLTF. The CDR3 DNA follows: TGTGCCAGCAGTGACACGGTTGGGGCCAACGTCCTGACTTTC.

This clone was picked up one time. The V call is TRBV7-2, the J call TRBJ1-4, with D perhaps matching TRBD1 (6 bases). V gave up 3 bases and J gave up 0 bases, with 14 bases separating them. The CDR3 is 17 amino acids. Germline V CDR1 and CDR2: SGHTA, FQGNSA. The CDR3 reads CASSFEIRTATNEKLFF. For the CDR3, the DNA is TGTGCCAGCAGCTTCGAGATCCGGACAGCAACTAATGAAAAACTGTTTTTT.

This clone was detected only a few times. V usage is TRBV29-1 and J usage is TRBJ1-4; no clear D. The germline CDR1 and CDR2 sequences are SQVTM and ANQGSEA. V shed 4 bases and J shed 0 bases, with 15 bases lying between them. This CDR3 comprises 16 residues. This CDR3 is CSVVLGEWATNEKLFF. The CDR3 coding sequence is TGCAGCGTTGTTCTGGGAGAATGGGCAACTAATGAAAAACTGTTTTTT.